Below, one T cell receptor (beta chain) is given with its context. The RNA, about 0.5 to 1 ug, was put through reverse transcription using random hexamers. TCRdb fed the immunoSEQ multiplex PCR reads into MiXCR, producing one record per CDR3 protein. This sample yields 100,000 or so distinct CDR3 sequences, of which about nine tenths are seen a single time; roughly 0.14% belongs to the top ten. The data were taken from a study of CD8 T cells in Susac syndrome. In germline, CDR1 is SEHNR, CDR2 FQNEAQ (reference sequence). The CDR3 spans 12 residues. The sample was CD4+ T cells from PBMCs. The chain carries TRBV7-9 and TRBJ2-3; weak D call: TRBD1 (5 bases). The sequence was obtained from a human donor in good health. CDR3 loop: CARGHVADTQYF. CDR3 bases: TGTGCTAGGGGCCATGTGGCAGATACGCAGTATTTT.